The rows below give T cell receptor beta chains drawn from one sample of a study of cytomegalovirus exposure and HLA in healthy donors. Sequencing was performed with immunoSEQ multiplex PCR; in TCRdb, only in-frame clones are kept and a portion is missing. The sample lists under 200,000 clones; roughly 80% were seen once. Sequencing used PBMCs. All receptors derive from a man aged 30 to 39 in good health and CMV-seronegative. Both conserved end residues are part of each CDR3. Fields, in order: D gene, V gene, clone size, J gene, CDR3 protein, CDR3 DNA. The D gene is left open where the match is weak. Expanded clones are given a class, and other clones once, few, many or no size at all.

TRBD1	TRBV27	.	TRBJ2-7	CASSSRQGSSYEQYF	TGTGCCAGCAGTTCGCGACAGGGCTCCTCCTACGAGCAGTACTTC
.	TRBV19	few	TRBJ1-2	CASSIVGPGAGYGYTF	TGTGCCAGTAGTATCGTTGGGCCAGGGGCCGGCTATGGCTACACCTTC
.	TRBV5-4	few	TRBJ1-5	CASSLGPGGRMGNQPQHF	TGTGCCAGCAGCTTGGGCCCGGGGGGAAGGATGGGCAATCAGCCCCAGCATTTT
TRBD2	TRBV14	.	TRBJ2-7	CASSQGLAETYEQYF	TGTGCCAGCAGCCAAGGACTAGCGGAGACCTACGAGCAGTACTTC
TRBD1	TRBV5-5	.	TRBJ2-1	CASSLYSGGNEQFF	TGTGCCAGCAGCTTGTATTCAGGGGGCAATGAGCAGTTCTTC
.	TRBV20-1	once	TRBJ1-6	CSAHGGSPLHF	TGCAGTGCCCACGGGGGATCACCCCTCCACTTT
TRBD1	TRBV11-3	.	TRBJ2-2	CASSLQGASTGELFF	TGTGCCAGCAGCTTACAGGGGGCGAGTACCGGGGAGCTGTTTTTT
.	TRBV13	.	TRBJ1-1	CASSFPTGNTEAFF	TGTGCCAGCAGCTTCCCCACAGGGAACACTGAAGCTTTCTTT
TRBD1	TRBV30	.	TRBJ1-2	CARGQGWGYTF	TGTGCCCGGGGACAGGGCTGGGGCTACACCTTC
TRBD1	TRBV5-5	.	TRBJ1-4	CASSLVPGGIREKLFF	TGTGCCAGCAGCTTGGTACCAGGGGGGATTAGAGAAAAACTGTTTTTT
TRBD1	TRBV27	.	TRBJ1-2	CASSPQGGRMSGYTF	TGTGCCAGCAGTCCTCAGGGGGGTCGTATGAGTGGCTACACCTTC
.	TRBV9	.	TRBJ1-1	CASSVQTGTTEAFF	TGTGCCAGCAGCGTACAAACAGGGACCACTGAAGCTTTCTTT
.	TRBV5-6	.	TRBJ2-3	CASRPASVADTQYF	TGTGCCAGCAGGCCTGCTAGCGTGGCAGATACGCAGTATTTT
.	TRBV15	.	TRBJ1-3	CATSRAWRTGNTIYF	TGTGCCACCAGCAGAGCTTGGAGAACTGGAAACACCATATATTTT